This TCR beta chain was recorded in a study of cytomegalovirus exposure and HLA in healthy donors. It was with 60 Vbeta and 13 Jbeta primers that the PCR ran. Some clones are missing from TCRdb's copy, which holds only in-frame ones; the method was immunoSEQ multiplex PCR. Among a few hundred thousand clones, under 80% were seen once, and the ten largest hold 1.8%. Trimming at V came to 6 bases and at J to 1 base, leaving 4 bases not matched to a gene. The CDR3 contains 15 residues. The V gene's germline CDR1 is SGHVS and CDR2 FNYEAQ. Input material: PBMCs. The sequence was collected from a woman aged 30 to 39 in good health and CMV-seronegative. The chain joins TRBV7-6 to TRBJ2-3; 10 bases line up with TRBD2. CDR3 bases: TGTGCCAGCAGACTAGCGGGGCAGCGCACAGATACGCAGTATTTT. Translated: CASRLAGQRTDTQYF.